This entry concerns a single TCR beta chain. CDR3 size: 18 residues. Trimming pared 0 bases from V and 0 bases from J, leaving 19 bases between. In germline, CDR1 is SGHNT, CDR2 YYREEE (reference sequence). This entry belongs to a study of identical twins. TCRdb ran MiXCR on the 5' RACE reads and lists one entry per CDR3 protein. The table records roughly 700,000 distinct CDR3 sequences, 8.6% of them present only once. These data were also reused for a study on yellow fever vaccine responses in identical twins.

The receptor was isolated from a woman between 18 and 30 years old in good health. The sample taken for sequencing was PBMCs. The genes are TRBV5-4 and TRBJ2-7; no clear D gene. This CDR3 reads CASSLGGVLGMSSYEQYF. CDR3 nucleotide sequence: TGTGCCAGCAGCTTGGGAGGAGTACTGGGCATGAGCTCCTACGAGCAGTACTTC.